A single sample gave rise to the 10 T cell receptor beta chains below, sequenced in a study of T cell changes during pregnancy in multiple sclerosis. Measured with immunoSEQ multiplex PCR; TCRdb has only the in-frame clones, and not every one. The sample contains roughly 48,000 clones, roughly 94% of which appear only once. Sequencing was performed on CD8+ T cells from peripheral blood mononuclear cells, taken in the first trimester of pregnancy. The receptors here all came from a female donor with multiple sclerosis, enrolled in a pregnancy study.

The chain links TRBV27 to TRBJ2-3, with TRBD2 matching 7 bases. With 2 bases clipped from V and 7 bases from J, the junction kept 6 bases outside the gene matches. CDR3 length equals 14 residues. From germline, CDR1 is MNHEY and CDR2 SMNVEV (reference sequence). This chain's CDR3 is CASSLNSGLYTQYF. In DNA, the CDR3 is TGTGCCAGCAGTTTAAATTCGGGACTATATACGCAGTATTTT.

The chain couples TRBV27 to TRBJ2-3; D possibly corresponds to TRBD1 (5 bases). CDR3 length equals 13 residues. The V end lost 5 bases, the J end lost 8 bases, and 14 bases lay between the germline ends. Germline V gene lookup returns CDR1 MNHEY and CDR2 SMNVEV (reference sequence). DNA for the CDR3: TGTGCCAGCAGTCCTCTTGACAGAGGTACGCAGTATTTT. As protein: CASSPLDRGTQYF.

V is TRBV27 and J is TRBJ2-1; no firm D call. V was clipped by 3 bases and J by 2 bases, with 17 bases between them. In germline, CDR1 is MNHEY, CDR2 SMNVEV (reference sequence). The CDR3 extends over 17 amino acids. CDR3 nucleotides: TGTGCCAGCAGTTTCCACCCAAGCCGAGGTGCCTACAATGAGCAGTTCTTC. This gives the protein CASSFHPSRGAYNEQFF.

This chain connects TRBV5-1 to TRBJ2-1; 7 positions agree with TRBD2. V lost 9 bases and J lost 7; bases outside the gene matches: 4. CDR3 length: 11 residues. Germline V gene lookup returns CDR1 SGHRS and CDR2 YFSETQ. The CDR3 DNA reads TGCGCCACCTGGGGGGGGAATGAGCAGTTCTTC. It specifies CATWGGNEQFF.

The chain has TRBV5-4 and TRBJ2-7; the match to TRBD1 covers 7 bases. This CDR3 spans 14 amino acids. After removal of 3 bases from V and 2 bases from J, the junction contained 5 bases not matched to a gene. Germline CDR1 is SGHNT and CDR2 is YYREEE (reference sequence). Here the CDR3 DNA reads TGTGCCAGCAGCTGGGGGCAGGGGGCCTACGAGCAGTACTTC. Protein product: CASSWGQGAYEQYF.

This chain links TRBV6-1 with TRBJ2-2; 9 bases line up with TRBD2. V lost 10 bases and J lost 3; bases outside the gene matches: 9. CDR1 MNHNS and CDR2 SASEGT come from the germline V gene. The CDR3 runs to 15 residues. CDR3 sequence reads: CAIDSGSPDTGELFF. CDR3 coding DNA: TGTGCCATCGATAGCGGGAGTCCCGACACCGGGGAGCTGTTTTTT.

CDR3 sequence: CASSLFAGEETQYF. The DNA for the CDR3 is TGTGCCAGCAGCTTATTTGCGGGAGAAGAGACCCAGTACTTC. The gene calls are TRBV7-3 and TRBJ2-5; 7 nucleotides align to TRBD2. Losses at the gene ends were 2 bases for V and 3 bases for J; bases not matched to a gene: 3. The CDR3 sequence is 14 residues long. From germline, CDR1 is SGHTA and CDR2 FQGTGA.

The V gene is TRBV29-1, the J gene TRBJ2-5, with a tentative D call TRBD1 (8 bases). The V and J ends lost 6 bases and 4 bases respectively, with 15 bases between them. The CDR3 totals 13 residues. CDR1 and CDR2 (germline): SQVTM, ANQGSEA. The chain's CDR3 is CSVTTGEGETQYF. The CDR3, as DNA: TGCAGCGTCACGACAGGGGAGGGAGAGACCCAGTACTTC.

This chain uses TRBV11-2 with TRBJ2-1; 7 bases are a match to TRBD2. The CDR3 contains 15 residues. Trimming removed 2 bases from V and 7 bases from J; junction bases left unmatched: 8. CDR1 and CDR2 (germline): SGHAT, FQNNGV. The CDR3 spells CASSLYAGEDNEQFF. For the CDR3, the DNA is TGTGCCAGCAGCTTATACGCGGGAGAGGATAATGAGCAGTTCTTC.

The chain uses TRBV7-4 and TRBJ2-6, with D hard to call. CDR1 is SGHVT, CDR2 SQSDAQ, per germline. Trimming cost V 1 base and J 2 bases, with 9 bases left between them. CDR3 length: 16 amino acids. CDR3 bases: TGTGCCAGCAGCTTAGTCGTCGCTACTGGGGCCAACGTCCTGACTTTC. Its translation is CASSLVVATGANVLTF.